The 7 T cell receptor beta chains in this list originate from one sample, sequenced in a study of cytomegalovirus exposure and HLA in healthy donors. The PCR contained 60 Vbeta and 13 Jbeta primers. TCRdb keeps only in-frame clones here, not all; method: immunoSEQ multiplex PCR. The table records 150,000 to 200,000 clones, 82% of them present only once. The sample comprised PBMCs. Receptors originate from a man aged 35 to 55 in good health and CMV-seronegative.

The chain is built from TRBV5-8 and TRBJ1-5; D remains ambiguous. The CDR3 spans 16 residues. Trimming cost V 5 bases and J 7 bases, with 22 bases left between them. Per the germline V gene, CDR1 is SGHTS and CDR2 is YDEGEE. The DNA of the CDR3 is TGTGCCAGCAGTTCTGGCTGGGGAGGCGTGGGGCAGCCCCAGCATTTT. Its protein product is CASSSGWGGVGQPQHF.

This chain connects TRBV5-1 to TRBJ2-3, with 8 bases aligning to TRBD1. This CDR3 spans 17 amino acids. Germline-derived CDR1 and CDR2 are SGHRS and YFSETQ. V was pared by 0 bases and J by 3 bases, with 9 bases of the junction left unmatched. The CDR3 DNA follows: TGCGCCAGCAGCTTGGCGAACCCGACAGGGGAAACAGATACGCAGTATTTT. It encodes CASSLANPTGETDTQYF.

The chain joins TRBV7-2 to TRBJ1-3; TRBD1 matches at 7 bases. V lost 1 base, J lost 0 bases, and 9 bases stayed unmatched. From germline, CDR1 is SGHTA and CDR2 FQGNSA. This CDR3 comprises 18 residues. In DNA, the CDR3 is TGTGCCAGCAGCTTAGACAGGGGTCTTACCAGCTCTGGAAACACCATATATTTT. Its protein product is CASSLDRGLTSSGNTIYF.

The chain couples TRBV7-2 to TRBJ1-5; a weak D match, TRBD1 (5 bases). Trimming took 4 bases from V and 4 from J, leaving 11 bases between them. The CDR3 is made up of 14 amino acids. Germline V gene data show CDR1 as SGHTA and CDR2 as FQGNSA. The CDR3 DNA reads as TGTGCCAGCAGCTGGCAGGGATCGAATCAGCCCCAGCATTTT. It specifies CASSWQGSNQPQHF.

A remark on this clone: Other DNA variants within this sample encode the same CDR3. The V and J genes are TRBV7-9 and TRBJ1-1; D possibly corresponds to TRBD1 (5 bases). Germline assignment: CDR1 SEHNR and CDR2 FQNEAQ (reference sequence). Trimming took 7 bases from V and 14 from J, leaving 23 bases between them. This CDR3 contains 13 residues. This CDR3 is CASNTPGLPSAFF. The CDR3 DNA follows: TGTGCCAGCAACACCCCGGGACTTCCGTCGGCCTTCTTT.

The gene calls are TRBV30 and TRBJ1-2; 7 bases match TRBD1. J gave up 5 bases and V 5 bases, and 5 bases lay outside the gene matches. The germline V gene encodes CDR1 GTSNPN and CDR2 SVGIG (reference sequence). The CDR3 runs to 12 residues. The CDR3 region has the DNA TGTGCCTGGTCGACAGGGATTTATGGCTACACCTTC. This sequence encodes CAWSTGIYGYTF.

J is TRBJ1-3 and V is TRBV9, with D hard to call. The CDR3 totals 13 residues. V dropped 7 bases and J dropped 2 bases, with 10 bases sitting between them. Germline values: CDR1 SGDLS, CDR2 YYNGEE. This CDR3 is CASQAPTGNTIYF. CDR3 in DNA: TGTGCCAGCCAAGCGCCTACTGGAAACACCATATATTTT.